Following are 4 T cell receptor beta chains from one sample sequenced in a study of T cells after posttransplantation cyclophosphamide. TCRdb keeps only in-frame clones here, not all; method: immunoSEQ multiplex PCR. The data hold about 3,600 clones, with about 70% observed a single time. Sequenced: memory CD8+ T cells sorted from blood. The receptors shown here come from a man between 50 and 59 years old.

This clone was detected once. This chain uses TRBV2 with TRBJ2-1; D is possibly TRBD1 (6 bases). Trimming took off 1 base at V and 3 bases at J, with 13 bases between the two ends. CDR1 and CDR2 from the germline V gene are SNHLY and FYNNEI. The CDR3 has 16 amino acids. The CDR3 is CASSEGDKLNYNEQFF. CDR3 nucleotide sequence: TGTGCCAGCAGTGAAGGGGACAAACTTAACTACAATGAGCAGTTCTTC. Drawing the rest from reference TRBV2 and TRBJ2-1, the complete variable domain is EPEVTQTPSHQVTQMGQEVILRCVPISNHLYFYWYRQILGQKVEFLVSFYNNEISEKSEIFDDQFSVERPDGSNFTLKIRSTKLEDSAMYFCASSEGDKLNYNEQFFGPGTRLTVL.

The V gene is TRBV7-9, the J gene TRBJ2-3; D unclear. Trimming took off 3 bases at V and 9 bases at J, with 4 bases between the two ends. Germline V gives CDR1 SEHNR, CDR2 FQNEAQ (reference sequence). The CDR3 consists of 10 residues. The CDR3 loop reads CASSLGTQYF. The CDR3 bases are TGTGCCAGCAGCTTGGGCACGCAGTATTTT.

The chain combines TRBV9 with TRBJ2-1, with D maybe TRBD1 (6 bases). Germline V gene sequence: CDR1 SGDLS, CDR2 YYNGEE. The CDR3 covers 13 residues. Trimming shortened V by 1 base and J by 4 bases, and 6 bases separated the two germline ends. The CDR3 reads CASSVQGYNEQFF. For the CDR3, the DNA is TGTGCCAGCAGCGTACAGGGGTACAATGAGCAGTTCTTC.

This clone is medium-sized within its sample. This chain uses TRBV6-1 with TRBJ1-4; a weak D match, TRBD1 (6 bases). The CDR3 contains 14 residues. With 3 bases removed from V and 7 bases from J, the gap between germline ends came to 12 bases. Per germline, CDR1 MNHNS and CDR2 SASEGT. The CDR3 DNA follows: TGTGCCAGCAGTGATCGGGGGGCGGGTGAAAAACTGTTTTTT. It translates to CASSDRGAGEKLFF.